The 13 T cell receptor beta chains presented below share a single source sample, sequenced in a study of Ad26.COV2.S vaccination and SARS-CoV-2 variants. The treatment here: about 20 received Ad26.COV2.S at low or high dose, single or two shots; 5 received placebo; per-sample allocation not given. Repertoires come from day 63 after the first vaccine or placebo injection. Generated by immunoSEQ multiplex PCR, the TCRdb table keeps only in-frame clones and is missing some. The table records 350,000 to 600,000 clones, roughly 87% of them present only once. The material sequenced was peripheral blood, taken in a trial of Ad26.COV2.S vaccine versus placebo. These receptor sequences come from a person aged 18-65 years who received the Ad26.COV2.S COVID-19 vaccine or a placebo.

The chain is built from TRBV18 and TRBJ2-1, with 9 bases aligning to TRBD1. This CDR3 has 16 amino acids. The V and J ends lost 6 bases and 9 bases, in that order; junction bases with no gene match: 15. Germline CDR1 and CDR2: KGHSH and LQKENI. DNA of the CDR3: TGTGCCAGCTCCTTAGGAGCGGGACAGGGAAAGAGTGAGCAGTTCTTC. Residues: CASSLGAGQGKSEQFF.

This sequence joins TRBV9 and TRBJ2-7; D not resolved. CDR3 length: 14 amino acids. V was trimmed by 4 bases and J by 1 base, leaving 12 bases between them. Germline lookup yields CDR1 SGDLS and CDR2 YYNGEE. The DNA of the CDR3 is TGTGCCAGCAGCTTGACCGGCGTATCCTACGAGCAGTACTTC. This encodes CASSLTGVSYEQYF.

This clone was observed once. The chain couples TRBV7-9 to TRBJ1-6; possibly TRBD1 for D (5 bases). V lost 0 bases to trimming and J lost 5 bases, with 14 bases between them. The CDR3 sequence is 17 residues long. Germline values: CDR1 SEHNR, CDR2 FQNEAQ (reference sequence). CDR3 residues: CASSLAIEGRDNSPLHF. In DNA, the CDR3 is TGTGCCAGCAGCTTAGCGATCGAGGGGCGAGATAATTCACCCCTCCACTTT.

The chain links TRBV29-1 to TRBJ1-1; TRBD1 agrees at 7 bases. Germline CDR1 SQVTM, CDR2 ANQGSEA. The CDR3 extends over 14 amino acids. The trim removed 7 bases at V and 0 bases at J, leaving 8 bases unmatched. CDR3: CSAMTGSMNTEAFF. CDR3 nucleotide sequence: TGCAGCGCTATGACAGGGAGTATGAACACTGAAGCTTTCTTT.

This chain joins TRBV30 and TRBJ2-7; the D is unclear. Germline V gene data show CDR1 as GTSNPN and CDR2 as SVGIG (reference sequence). The CDR3 loop spans 13 amino acids. Trimming removed 1 base at V and 4 bases at J, with 11 bases between. DNA for the CDR3: TGTGCCTGGAGTGGACTCGGCGGATACGAGCAGTACTTC. It codes for CAWSGLGGYEQYF.

The rearrangement joins TRBV11-2 to TRBJ2-1, with D possibly being TRBD2 (5 bases). In germline, CDR1 is SGHAT, CDR2 FQNNGV. This CDR3 has 15 amino acids. V was clipped by 1 base and J by 8 bases, with 15 bases between them. The CDR3 sequence: CASSLGAGLRDEQFF. Here the CDR3 DNA reads TGTGCCAGCAGCTTAGGGGCAGGCTTGAGGGATGAGCAGTTCTTC.

The V gene is TRBV6-5, the J gene TRBJ1-5; D perhaps matches TRBD1 (5 bases). This CDR3 region has 12 residues. Between the trimmed V and J ends, which lost 6 bases and 4 bases, there was a span of 7 bases. Germline V gene sequence: CDR1 MNHEY, CDR2 SVGAGI. The CDR3 DNA follows: TGTGCCAGCAGGGAGGGGAATCAGCCCCAGCATTTT. It is translated as CASREGNQPQHF.

This chain connects TRBV5-8 to TRBJ2-7; no clear D. Germline V gene data show CDR1 as SGHTS and CDR2 as YDEGEE. Trimming pared 1 base from V and 3 bases from J, leaving 14 bases between. CDR3 length: 15 residues. This CDR3 reads CASSLSSSRFYEQYF. In nucleotides, the CDR3 is TGTGCCAGCAGCTTGTCCTCGAGCAGATTCTACGAGCAGTACTTC.

The rearrangement uses TRBV10-1 and TRBJ2-1; perhaps TRBD2 as D (6 bases). Germline V gives CDR1 WNHNN, CDR2 SYGVQD (reference sequence). V lost 2 bases to trimming and J lost 0 bases, with 11 bases between them. The CDR3 sequence is 16 residues long. CDR3 in DNA: TGCGCCAGCAGTGAGAGGAGGGGCCTCTCCTACAATGAGCAGTTCTTC. Protein product: CASSERRGLSYNEQFF.

This clone was counted a single time. The gene calls are TRBV3-1 (or the pseudogene TRBV3-2) and TRBJ2-1, with 14 bases that match TRBD2. CDR1 and CDR2 from the germline V gene are LGHDT and YNNKEL (reference sequence). The CDR3 is made up of 15 amino acids. The V segment lost 6 bases and the J segment 9 bases; nucleotides outside the gene matches: 7. CDR3 bases: TGTGCCAGCAGAGATCGGACTAGCGGGGGGTCTGAGCAGTTCTTC. Its protein is CASRDRTSGGSEQFF.

The chain uses TRBV2 and TRBJ1-6, with D unresolved. Per germline, CDR1 SNHLY and CDR2 FYNNEI. The length of the CDR3 is 12 residues. The ends were cut back, 4 bases at V and 10 bases at J, with 8 bases in the middle. In DNA form, the CDR3 reads TGTGCCAGCAGTGTCGCAGGCTCACCCCTCCACTTT. This translates into CASSVAGSPLHF.

This chain links TRBV3-1 (or the pseudogene TRBV3-2) with TRBJ2-7; 9 nucleotides match TRBD2. In germline, CDR1 is LGHDT, CDR2 YNNKEL (reference sequence). V gave up 4 bases and J gave up 3 bases; unmatched junction bases: 10. The CDR3 consists of 16 residues. CDR3 residues: CASSRKGLAGHYEQYF. The CDR3 region has the DNA TGTGCCAGCAGCCGAAAGGGTCTAGCGGGGCACTACGAGCAGTACTTC.

The V call is TRBV19, the J call TRBJ1-3; D gene ambiguous. Germline V lookup: CDR1 LNHDA, CDR2 SQIVND (reference sequence). Trimming removed 10 bases from V and 0 bases from J, with 7 bases in between. This CDR3 is built from 12 residues. CDR3 nucleotides: TGTGCCACCTCGCGCTCTGGAAACACCATATATTTT. This encodes CATSRSGNTIYF. The full variable domain, its missing parts supplied by reference TRBV19 and TRBJ1-3, is DGGITQSPKYLFRKEGQNVTLSCEQNLNHDAMYWYRQDPGQGLRLIYYSQIVNDFQKGDIAEGYSVSREKKESFPLTVTSAQKNPTAFYLCATSRSGNTIYFGEGSWLTVV.